The 20 T cell receptor beta chains below all came from one sample that was sequenced in a study of cytomegalovirus exposure and HLA in healthy donors. Vbeta (60) and Jbeta (13) primers were used in the PCR. Using immunoSEQ multiplex PCR, the repertoire was profiled, and TCRdb retains in-frame clones only, with some absent. The sample lists about 140,000 clones, more than 70% occurring once. The sample consisted of PBMCs. Receptor source: a man between 40 and 49 years old in good health and CMV-seronegative.

This clone occurred once. The chain combines TRBV25-1 with TRBJ1-5; TRBD1 might be the D (6 bases). The CDR3 totals 14 residues. V was trimmed by 4 bases and J by 3 bases, leaving 10 bases between them. CDR1 and CDR2 from the germline V gene are MGHDK and SYGVNS. CDR3: CASSAAGVNQPQHF. The CDR3 nucleotides are TGTGCCAGCAGTGCGGCAGGGGTCAATCAGCCCCAGCATTTT.

This rearrangement joins TRBV7-8 to TRBJ2-7, with 7 bases that match TRBD1. The CDR3 runs 15 residues. Germline assignment: CDR1 SGHVS and CDR2 FQNEAQ. V trimming: 5 bases; J trimming: 0 bases; junction bases outside the gene matches: 7. In nucleotides, the CDR3 is TGTGCCAGCAGCCCCATTGGGGACAGCTCCTACGAGCAGTACTTC. Protein: CASSPIGDSSYEQYF. Using reference TRBV7-8 and TRBJ2-7 for the parts outside the CDR3, the full variable domain is GAGVSQSPRYKVAKRGQDVALRCDPISGHVSLFWYQQALGQGPEFLTYFQNEAQLDKSGLPSDRFFAERPEGSVSTLKIQRTQQEDSAVYLCASSPIGDSSYEQYFGPGTRLTVT.

The chain combines TRBV2 with TRBJ1-2; 8 nucleotides match TRBD1. With 6 bases clipped from V and 1 base from J, the junction kept 7 bases outside the gene matches. The CDR3 is 15 residues long. Germline CDR1 and CDR2: SNHLY and FYNNEI. Here the CDR3 DNA reads TGTGCCAGCAGAGCCCAAACAGGGGGTAACTATGGCTACACCTTC. Translated: CASRAQTGGNYGYTF. Variable domain in full (rest from reference TRBV2 and TRBJ1-2): EPEVTQTPSHQVTQMGQEVILRCVPISNHLYFYWYRQILGQKVEFLVSFYNNEISEKSEIFDDQFSVERPDGSNFTLKIRSTKLEDSAMYFCASRAQTGGNYGYTFGSGTRLTVV.

The chain combines TRBV4-1 with TRBJ2-5; 9 bases agree with TRBD2. V was pared by 6 bases and J by 4 bases, with 9 bases of the junction left unmatched. CDR3 length: 15 residues. The V gene's germline CDR1 is MGHRA and CDR2 YSYEKL. CDR3 amino acids: CASSLTGLAVETQYF. The CDR3 coding sequence is TGCGCCAGCAGTCTGACGGGACTAGCTGTAGAGACCCAGTACTTC.

This clone has only one observation. The V and J genes are TRBV11-2 and TRBJ1-1, with TRBD1 identical over 8 bases. This CDR3 is built from 14 residues. Germline CDR1 and CDR2: SGHAT and FQNNGV. J lost 4 bases, V lost 5 bases, and 6 bases had no gene match. The CDR3 region is CASSIRQGSTEAFF. CDR3 coding DNA: TGTGCCAGCAGCATACGACAGGGGAGCACTGAAGCTTTCTTT. The full variable domain, with the rest looked up from reference TRBV11-2 and TRBJ1-1, is EAGVAQSPRYKIIEKRQSVAFWCNPISGHATLYWYQQILGQGPKLLIQFQNNGVVDDSQLPKDRFSAERLKGVDSTLKIQPAKLEDSAVYLCASSIRQGSTEAFFGQGTRLTVV.

The chain recombines TRBV28 with TRBJ1-2; the D gene is possibly TRBD1 (5 bases). CDR3 size: 12 residues. Between the trimmed V and J ends, which lost 4 bases and 8 bases, there was a span of 11 bases. The germline gives CDR1 MDHEN, CDR2 SYDVKM. CDR3 nucleotides: TGTGCCAGCAGTTCCCAGGGCGGCGGCTACACCTTC. Translating gives CASSSQGGGYTF.

The rearrangement uses TRBV9 and TRBJ2-7, with D possibly TRBD2 on 5 matching bases. Germline V gene data show CDR1 as SGDLS and CDR2 as YYNGEE. CDR3 length: 14 amino acids. V was clipped by 1 base and J by 5 bases, with 13 bases between them. The CDR3 DNA follows: TGTGCCAGCAGCGTACGGCCCGGGGTTGACGAGCAGTACTTC. It is translated as CASSVRPGVDEQYF.

The chain is built from TRBV9 and TRBJ2-3; 12 positions match TRBD2. J was trimmed by 1 base and V by 3 bases; bases with no gene match: 3. The CDR3 is made up of 16 amino acids. The germline V gene encodes CDR1 SGDLS and CDR2 YYNGEE. As DNA, the CDR3 is TGTGCCAGCAGCGATGGACTAGCGGGGCGCACAGATACGCAGTATTTT. Translating it yields CASSDGLAGRTDTQYF.

The chain uses TRBV29-1 and TRBJ1-1; D not resolved. V lost 0 bases and J lost 9, with 8 bases in between. The germline gives CDR1 SQVTM, CDR2 ANQGSEA. The CDR3 covers 11 residues. This chain's CDR3 is CSVEDFSKAFF. The CDR3 region has the DNA TGCAGCGTTGAAGATTTCAGTAAAGCTTTCTTT.

For the CDR3, the DNA is TGTGCCAGCAGCTCTAGGCCCAGGGAAGCGGGGTATGGCTACACCTTC. Translation gives CASSSRPREAGYGYTF. The chain joins TRBV7-9 to TRBJ1-2; D is perhaps TRBD1 (5 bases). Germline-derived CDR1 and CDR2 are SEHNR and FQNEAQ (reference sequence). CDR3 length: 16 residues. Trimming took 4 bases from V and 5 from J, leaving 20 bases between them.

The V call is TRBV11-3, the J call TRBJ1-2, with D perhaps TRBD1 (5 bases). The CDR3 sequence is 17 residues long. Deletions cut 5 bases from V and 4 bases from J, with 23 bases between. Germline V CDR1 and CDR2: SGHNT, YENEEA. CDR3 region: CASSPTFRGLFGYGYTF. The CDR3 DNA sequence: TGTGCCAGCAGCCCCACGTTCCGGGGACTTTTTGGCTATGGCTACACCTTC.

V usage is TRBV29-1 and J usage is TRBJ1-6; TRBD1 might be the D (6 bases). The CDR3 has 15 residues. Germline V gene lookup returns CDR1 SQVTM and CDR2 ANQGSEA. The V end was cut by 6 bases, the J end by 10 bases, with 22 bases between. CDR3: CSVTFGDTSQSPLHF. The CDR3 DNA sequence: TGCAGCGTGACCTTTGGGGACACTTCACAATCACCCCTCCACTTT.

A few counts support this clone. The chain joins TRBV4-3 to TRBJ2-7; perhaps TRBD1 as D (5 bases). The CDR3 has 15 residues. Trimming left V 1 base short and J 9 bases short, with 19 bases between. Germline V gives CDR1 LGHNA, CDR2 YSLEER. The CDR3 DNA sequence: TGCGCCAGCAGCCAAGGTCTGGGTTTCTATACAGGGCAGTACTTC. It translates to CASSQGLGFYTGQYF.

The genes are TRBV9 and TRBJ2-4; D perhaps matches TRBD2 (5 bases). V lost 2 bases, J lost 0 bases, and 9 bases lay in between. The CDR3 sequence is 15 residues long. Germline V gene data show CDR1 as SGDLS and CDR2 as YYNGEE. Written as DNA, the CDR3 is TGTGCCAGCAGCGTCTCAGGACTAGCCAAAAACATTCAGTACTTC. Amino acid sequence: CASSVSGLAKNIQYF.

The V and J genes are TRBV4-3 and TRBJ2-2, with 7 bases matching TRBD2. V lost 2 bases to trimming and J lost 4 bases; unmatched junction nucleotides: 4. This CDR3 is 15 amino acids long. From germline, CDR1 is LGHNA and CDR2 YSLEER. This CDR3 is CASSQRREGTGELFF. Written as DNA, the CDR3 is TGCGCCAGCAGCCAACGTAGGGAGGGCACCGGGGAGCTGTTTTTT.

The V and J genes are TRBV7-9 and TRBJ2-7; 8 nucleotides align to TRBD1. CDR1 is SEHNR, CDR2 FQNEAQ, per germline (reference sequence). The CDR3 totals 14 residues. Trimming removed 5 bases from V and 3 bases from J; junction bases left unmatched: 6. The CDR3 reads CASSHPGGNYEQYF. The CDR3 nucleotides are TGTGCCAGCAGCCATCCAGGGGGCAACTACGAGCAGTACTTC. The entire variable domain, with the rest obtained from reference TRBV7-9 and TRBJ2-7, is as follows: DTGVSQNPRHKITKRGQNVTFRCDPISEHNRLYWYRQTLGQGPEFLTYFQNEAQLEKSRLLSDRFSAERPKGSFSTLEIQRTEQGDSAMYLCASSHPGGNYEQYFGPGTRLTVT.

The chain recombines TRBV11-1 with TRBJ2-3; 10 nucleotides line up with TRBD2. Germline V gene lookup returns CDR1 SGHAT and CDR2 FQDESV (reference sequence). The CDR3 spans 15 residues. V trimming: 5 bases; J trimming: 3 bases; junction bases outside the gene matches: 5. The CDR3 region has the DNA TGTGCCAGCAGCGCTAGCGGGGGAGGAACAGATACGCAGTATTTT. It is translated as CASSASGGGTDTQYF.

The chain links TRBV5-8 to TRBJ2-1; the D gene is possibly TRBD2 (6 bases). Deletions cut 1 base from V and 10 bases from J, with 21 bases between. Looked up from germline, CDR1 is SGHTS and CDR2 is YDEGEE. The CDR3 spans 16 residues. CDR3 nucleotides: TGTGCCAGCAGCTTGCCATCTAGCGAGGGGTGGGGAGAGCAGTTCTTC. As protein: CASSLPSSEGWGEQFF. Complete variable domain (other parts from reference TRBV5-8 and TRBJ2-1): EAGVTQSPTHLIKTRGQQATLRCSPISGHTSVYWYQQALGLGLQFLLWYDEGEERNRGNFPPRFSGRQFPNYSSELNVNALELEDSALYLCASSLPSSEGWGEQFFGPGTRLTVL.

The chain couples TRBV4-3 to TRBJ1-5, with a weak D call TRBD1 (6 bases). This CDR3 contains 16 residues. CDR1 and CDR2 from the germline V gene are LGHNA and YSLEER. V was pared by 1 base and J by 4 bases, with 14 bases between. The DNA of the CDR3 is TGCGCCAGCAGCCAAGGGTACAGGGTGACGAATCAGCCCCAGCATTTT. It is translated as CASSQGYRVTNQPQHF.

The gene calls are TRBV6-4 and TRBJ2-2; TRBD2 is a possible D gene (6 bases). Per the germline V gene, CDR1 is MRHNA and CDR2 is SNTAGT. Between the trimmed V and J ends, which lost 3 bases and 6 bases, there was a span of 11 bases. The CDR3 is made up of 14 amino acids. CDR3 protein: CASSDSTGAGELFF. CDR3 DNA sequence: TGTGCCAGCAGTGATTCCACGGGGGCCGGGGAGCTGTTTTTT.